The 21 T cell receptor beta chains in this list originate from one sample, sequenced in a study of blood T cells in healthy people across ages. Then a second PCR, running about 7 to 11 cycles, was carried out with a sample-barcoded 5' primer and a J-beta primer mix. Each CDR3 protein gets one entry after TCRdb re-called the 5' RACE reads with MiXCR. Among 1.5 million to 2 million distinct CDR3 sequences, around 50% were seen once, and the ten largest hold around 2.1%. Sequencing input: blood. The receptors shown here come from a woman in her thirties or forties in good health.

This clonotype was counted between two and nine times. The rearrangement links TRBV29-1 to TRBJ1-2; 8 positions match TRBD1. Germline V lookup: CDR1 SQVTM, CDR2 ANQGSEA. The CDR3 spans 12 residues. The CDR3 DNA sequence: TGCAGGATCTCGACAGGGGAGGATGGCTACACCTTC. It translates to CRISTGEDGYTF.

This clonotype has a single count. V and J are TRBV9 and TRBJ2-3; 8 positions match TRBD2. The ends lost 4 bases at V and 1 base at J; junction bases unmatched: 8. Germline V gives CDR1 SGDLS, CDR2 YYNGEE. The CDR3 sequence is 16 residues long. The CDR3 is CASSFGGAIRTDTQYF. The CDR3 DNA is TGTGCCAGCAGCTTCGGGGGGGCCATTCGCACAGATACGCAGTATTTT.

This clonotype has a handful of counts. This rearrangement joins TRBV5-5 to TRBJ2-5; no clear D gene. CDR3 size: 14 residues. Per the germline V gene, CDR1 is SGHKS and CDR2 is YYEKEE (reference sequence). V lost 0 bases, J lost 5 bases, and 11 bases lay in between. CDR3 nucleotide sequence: TGTGCCAGCAGCTTGGAGTACGGTCGGGAGACCCAGTACTTC. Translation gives CASSLEYGRETQYF.

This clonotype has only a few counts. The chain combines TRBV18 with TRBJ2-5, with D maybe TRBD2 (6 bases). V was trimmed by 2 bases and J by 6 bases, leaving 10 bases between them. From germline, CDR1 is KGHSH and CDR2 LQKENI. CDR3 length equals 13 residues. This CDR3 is CASSPGGSQTQYF. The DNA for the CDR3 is TGTGCCAGCTCACCAGGAGGGTCACAGACCCAGTACTTC.

This chain's CDR3 is CSPVEGVNYGYTF. In nucleotides, the CDR3 is TGCAGCCCCGTTGAGGGGGTAAACTATGGCTACACCTTC. V usage is TRBV20-1 and J usage is TRBJ1-2; D is possibly TRBD1 (6 bases). Germline CDR1 and CDR2: DFQATT and SNEGSKA (reference sequence). CDR3 length: 13 residues.

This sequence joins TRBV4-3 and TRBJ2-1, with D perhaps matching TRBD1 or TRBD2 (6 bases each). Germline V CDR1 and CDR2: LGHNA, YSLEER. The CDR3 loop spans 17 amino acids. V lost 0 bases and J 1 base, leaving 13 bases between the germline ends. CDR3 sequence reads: CASSQDGPGASYNEQFF. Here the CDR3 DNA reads TGCGCCAGCAGCCAAGATGGTCCGGGGGCTTCCTACAATGAGCAGTTCTTC.

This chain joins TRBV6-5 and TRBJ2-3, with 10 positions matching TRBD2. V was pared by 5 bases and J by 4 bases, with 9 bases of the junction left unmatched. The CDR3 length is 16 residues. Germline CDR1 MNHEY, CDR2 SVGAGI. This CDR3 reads CASSPYLAGGADTQYF. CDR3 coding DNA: TGTGCCAGCAGTCCCTATTTAGCGGGGGGCGCAGATACGCAGTATTTT.

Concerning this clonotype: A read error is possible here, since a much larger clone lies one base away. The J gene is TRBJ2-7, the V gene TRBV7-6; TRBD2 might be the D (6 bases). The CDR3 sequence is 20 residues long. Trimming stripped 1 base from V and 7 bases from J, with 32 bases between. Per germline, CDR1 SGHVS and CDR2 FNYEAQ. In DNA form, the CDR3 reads TGTGCCAGCAGCTTAGAGCCGAACGCCGCGGGGAGGTTGGCCTACAATGAGCAGTACTTC. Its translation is CASSLEPNAAGRLAYNEQYF. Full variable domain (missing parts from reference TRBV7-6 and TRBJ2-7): GAGVSQSPRYKVTKRGQDVALRCDPISGHVSLYWYRQALGQGPEFLTYFNYEAQQDKSGLPNDRFSAERPEGSISTLTIQRTEQRDSAMYRCASSLEPNAAGRLAYNEQYFGPGTRLTVT.

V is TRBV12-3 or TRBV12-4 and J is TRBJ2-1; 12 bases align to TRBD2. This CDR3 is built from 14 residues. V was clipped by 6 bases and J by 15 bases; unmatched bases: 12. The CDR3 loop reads CASSPRTSGESVFF. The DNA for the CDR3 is TGTGCCAGCAGCCCAAGGACTAGCGGGGAAAGCGTGTTCTTC.

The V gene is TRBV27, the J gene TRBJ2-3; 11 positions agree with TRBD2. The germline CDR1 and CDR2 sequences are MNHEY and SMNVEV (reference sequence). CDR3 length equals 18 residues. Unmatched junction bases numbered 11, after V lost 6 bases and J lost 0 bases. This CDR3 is CASRRTSGGTSSTDTQYF. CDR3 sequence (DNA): TGTGCCAGCAGACGTACTAGCGGGGGAACCTCTAGCACAGATACGCAGTATTTT.

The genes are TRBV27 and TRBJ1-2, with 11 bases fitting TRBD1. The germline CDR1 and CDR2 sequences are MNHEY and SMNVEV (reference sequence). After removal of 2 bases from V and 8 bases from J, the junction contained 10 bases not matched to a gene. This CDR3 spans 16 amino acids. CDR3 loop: CASSLAGQGAVDGYTF. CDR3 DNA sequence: TGTGCCAGCAGTTTAGCTGGACAGGGGGCGGTTGACGGCTACACCTTC.

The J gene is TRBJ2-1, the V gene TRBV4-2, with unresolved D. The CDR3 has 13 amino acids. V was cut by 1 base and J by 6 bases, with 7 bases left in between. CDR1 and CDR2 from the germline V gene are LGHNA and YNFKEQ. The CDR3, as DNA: TGTGCCAGCAGCCAAGGTTTCGGCAATGAGCAGTTCTTC. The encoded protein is CASSQGFGNEQFF.

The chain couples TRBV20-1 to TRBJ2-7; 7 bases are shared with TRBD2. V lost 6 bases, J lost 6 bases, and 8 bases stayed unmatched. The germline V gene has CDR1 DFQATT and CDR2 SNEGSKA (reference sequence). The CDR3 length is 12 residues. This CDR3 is CSAPPGLTEQYF. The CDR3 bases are TGCAGTGCCCCACCGGGACTAACCGAGCAGTACTTC.

CDR3 nucleotide sequence: TGTGCCAGCAGCCCCCGTTGGGGGGAAGTTATGAACACTGAAGCTTTCTTT. This gives the protein CASSPRWGEVMNTEAFF. The V and J genes are TRBV11-2 and TRBJ1-1; D may be TRBD1 (5 bases). Trimming took 5 bases from V and 0 from J, leaving 19 bases between them. Germline V lookup: CDR1 SGHAT, CDR2 FQNNGV. This CDR3 is built from 17 residues.

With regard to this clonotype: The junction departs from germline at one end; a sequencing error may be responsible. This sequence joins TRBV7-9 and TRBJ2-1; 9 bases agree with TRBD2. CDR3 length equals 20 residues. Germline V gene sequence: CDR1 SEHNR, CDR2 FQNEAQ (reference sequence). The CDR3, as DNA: TGTGCTAGCAGCTTAGCTTTTAGCGGGAGAGGTGCTGGGTCCTACAATGAGCAGTTCTTC. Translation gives CASSLAFSGRGAGSYNEQFF.

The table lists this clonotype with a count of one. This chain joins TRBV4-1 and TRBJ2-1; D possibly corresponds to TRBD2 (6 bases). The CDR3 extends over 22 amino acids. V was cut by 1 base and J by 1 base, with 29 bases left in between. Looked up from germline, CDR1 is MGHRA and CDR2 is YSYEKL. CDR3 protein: CASSQGRLGGSPKTVSYNEQFF. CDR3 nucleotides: TGCGCCAGCAGCCAAGGTAGATTAGGAGGGAGCCCGAAAACCGTATCCTACAATGAGCAGTTCTTC.

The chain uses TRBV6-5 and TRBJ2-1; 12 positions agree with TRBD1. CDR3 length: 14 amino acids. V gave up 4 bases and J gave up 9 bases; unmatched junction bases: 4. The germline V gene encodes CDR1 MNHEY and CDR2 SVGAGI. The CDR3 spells CASSSGTGGSEQFF. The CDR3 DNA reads TGTGCCAGCAGTTCCGGGACAGGGGGCAGTGAGCAGTTCTTC.

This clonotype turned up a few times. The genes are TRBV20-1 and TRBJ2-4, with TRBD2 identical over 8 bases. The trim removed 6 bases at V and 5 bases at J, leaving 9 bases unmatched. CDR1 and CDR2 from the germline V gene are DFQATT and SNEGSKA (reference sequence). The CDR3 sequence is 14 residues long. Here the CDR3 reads CSARRGGPQNIQYF. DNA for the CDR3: TGCAGTGCGCGTCGGGGGGGCCCCCAAAACATTCAGTACTTC.

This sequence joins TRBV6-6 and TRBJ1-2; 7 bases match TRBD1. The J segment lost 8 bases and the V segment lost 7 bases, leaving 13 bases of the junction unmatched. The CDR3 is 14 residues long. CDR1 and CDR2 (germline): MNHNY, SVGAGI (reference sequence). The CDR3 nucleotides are TGTGCCAGCACCACGGGACAGAATATTGCCGGCTACACCTTC. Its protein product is CASTTGQNIAGYTF.

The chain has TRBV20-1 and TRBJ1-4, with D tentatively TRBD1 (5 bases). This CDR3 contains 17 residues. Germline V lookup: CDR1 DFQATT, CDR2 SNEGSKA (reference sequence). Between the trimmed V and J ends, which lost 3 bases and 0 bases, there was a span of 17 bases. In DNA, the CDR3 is TGCAGTGCTAGCGACAGCTCGACTTTTGCAACTAATGAAAAACTGTTTTTT. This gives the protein CSASDSSTFATNEKLFF.

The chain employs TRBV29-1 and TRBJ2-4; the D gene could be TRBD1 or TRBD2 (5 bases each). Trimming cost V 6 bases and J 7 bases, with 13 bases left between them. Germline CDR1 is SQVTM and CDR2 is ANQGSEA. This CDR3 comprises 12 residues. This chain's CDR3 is CSVVRDGNIQYF. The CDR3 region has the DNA TGCAGCGTAGTCCGGGACGGGAACATTCAGTACTTC.